This T cell receptor (beta chain) is drawn from a study of CD8 T cells in Susac syndrome. Germline V gives CDR1 SGHRS, CDR2 YFSETQ. The CDR3 is made up of 15 amino acids. V lost 0 bases and J lost 6, with 15 bases in between. The authors reverse transcribed about 0.5 to 1 ug RNA with random hexamers. TCRdb itself ran the immunoSEQ multiplex PCR reads through MiXCR, one entry per CDR3 protein. The sample lists some 180,000 distinct CDR3 sequences; roughly 92% were seen once. The chain recombines TRBV5-1 with TRBJ2-5; D not resolved. The sequence derives from a human donor in good health. Sequenced input: CD4+ T cells from PBMCs. CDR3 nucleotides: TGCGCCAGCAGCTTGGACGTAGCCTGGGGAAAGACCCAGTACTTC. Protein sequence: CASSLDVAWGKTQYF.